Sequencing of this T cell receptor beta chain was carried out in a study of blood T cell repertoires in COVID-19. Overall study: There were acute and convalescent COVID-19 samples, and they came from the United States, Italy and Spain. T cells, B-cell-depleted T cells, or PBMCs supplied cDNA or gDNA.

Germline values: CDR1 LNHDA, CDR2 SQIVND (reference sequence). The V segment lost 3 bases and the J segment 6 bases; nucleotides outside the gene matches: 2. The CDR3 covers 13 residues. Authors' methods: The assay estimated nucleated cells by amplifying reference gene primers. The data were produced by immunoSEQ multiplex PCR, yet TCRdb's version contains in-frame clones alone and is incomplete. Clonal size and the V and J genes are those of that table, whereas D and trimming came from the DNA. Of roughly 350,000 clones in the sample, around nine tenths were seen once. This clone appeared once. This receptor was taken from a young woman who had recovered from COVID-19. V and J are TRBV19 and TRBJ2-4, with 7 bases identical to TRBD2. Input material: peripheral blood. The CDR3 here is CASSMTSRNIQYF. The CDR3 DNA sequence: TGTGCCAGTAGTATGACTAGCAGAAACATTCAGTACTTC.